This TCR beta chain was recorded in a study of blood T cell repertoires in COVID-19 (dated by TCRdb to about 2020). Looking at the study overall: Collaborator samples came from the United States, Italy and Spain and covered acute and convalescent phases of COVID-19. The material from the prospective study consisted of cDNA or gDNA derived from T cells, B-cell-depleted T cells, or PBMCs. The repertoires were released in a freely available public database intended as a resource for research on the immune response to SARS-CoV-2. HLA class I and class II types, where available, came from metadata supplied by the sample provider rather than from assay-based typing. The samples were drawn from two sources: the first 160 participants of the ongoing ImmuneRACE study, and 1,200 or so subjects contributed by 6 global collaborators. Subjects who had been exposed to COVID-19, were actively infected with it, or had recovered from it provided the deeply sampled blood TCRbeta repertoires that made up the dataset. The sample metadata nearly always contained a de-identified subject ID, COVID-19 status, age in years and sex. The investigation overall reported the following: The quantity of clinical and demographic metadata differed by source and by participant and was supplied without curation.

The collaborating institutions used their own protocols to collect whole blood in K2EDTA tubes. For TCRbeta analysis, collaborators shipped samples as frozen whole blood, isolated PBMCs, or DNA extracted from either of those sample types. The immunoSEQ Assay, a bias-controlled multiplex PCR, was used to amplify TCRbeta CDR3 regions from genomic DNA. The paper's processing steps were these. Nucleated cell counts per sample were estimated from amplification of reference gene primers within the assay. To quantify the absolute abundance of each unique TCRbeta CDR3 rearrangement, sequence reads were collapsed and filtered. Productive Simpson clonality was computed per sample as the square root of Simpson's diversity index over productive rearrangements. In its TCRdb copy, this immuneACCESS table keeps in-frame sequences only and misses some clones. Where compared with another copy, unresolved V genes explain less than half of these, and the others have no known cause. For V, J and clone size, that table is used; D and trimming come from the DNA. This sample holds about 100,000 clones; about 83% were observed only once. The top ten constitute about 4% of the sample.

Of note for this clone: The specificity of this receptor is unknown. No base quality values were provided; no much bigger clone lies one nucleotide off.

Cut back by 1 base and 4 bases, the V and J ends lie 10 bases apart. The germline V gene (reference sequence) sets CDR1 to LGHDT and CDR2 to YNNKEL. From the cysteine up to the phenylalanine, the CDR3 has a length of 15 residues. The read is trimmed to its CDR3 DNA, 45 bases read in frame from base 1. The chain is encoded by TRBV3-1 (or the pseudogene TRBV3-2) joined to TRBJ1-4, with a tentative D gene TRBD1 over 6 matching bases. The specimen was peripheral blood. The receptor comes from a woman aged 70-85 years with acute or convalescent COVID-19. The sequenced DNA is TGTGCCAGCAGCCAAGTTTCAGGGGTTAATGAAAAACTGTTTTTT. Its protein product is CASSQVSGVNEKLFF.